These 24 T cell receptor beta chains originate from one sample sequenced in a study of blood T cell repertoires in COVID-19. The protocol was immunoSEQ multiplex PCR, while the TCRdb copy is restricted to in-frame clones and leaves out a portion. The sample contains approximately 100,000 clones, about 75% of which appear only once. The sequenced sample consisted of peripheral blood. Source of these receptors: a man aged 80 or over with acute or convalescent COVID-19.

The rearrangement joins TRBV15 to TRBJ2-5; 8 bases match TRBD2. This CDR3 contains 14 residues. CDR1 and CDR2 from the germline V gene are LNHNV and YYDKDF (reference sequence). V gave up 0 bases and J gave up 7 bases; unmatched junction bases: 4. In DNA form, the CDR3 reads TGTGCCACCAGCAGAGATCGGGGGGGCGTGACCCAGTACTTC. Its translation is CATSRDRGGVTQYF.

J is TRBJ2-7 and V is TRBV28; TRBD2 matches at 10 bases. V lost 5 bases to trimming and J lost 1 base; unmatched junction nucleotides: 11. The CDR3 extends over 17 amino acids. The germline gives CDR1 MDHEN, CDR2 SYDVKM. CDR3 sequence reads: CASSAGSGRLRSYEQYF. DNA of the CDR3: TGTGCCAGCAGTGCGGGTAGCGGGAGGTTACGTTCCTACGAGCAGTACTTC. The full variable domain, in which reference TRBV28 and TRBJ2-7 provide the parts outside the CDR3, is DVKVTQSSRYLVKRTGEKVFLECVQDMDHENMFWYRQDPGLGLRLIYFSYDVKMKEKGDIPEGYSVSREKKERFSLILESASTNQTSMYLCASSAGSGRLRSYEQYFGPGTRLTVT.

The CDR3: CASSQDVGGPIQETQYF. The CDR3 coding sequence is TGCGCCAGCAGCCAAGATGTCGGAGGACCCATCCAAGAGACCCAGTACTTC. This chain connects TRBV4-3 to TRBJ2-5, with D tentatively TRBD2 (5 bases). Trimming shortened V by 0 bases and J by 1 base, and 15 bases separated the two germline ends. The CDR3 consists of 17 residues. From germline, CDR1 is LGHNA and CDR2 YSLEER.

For the CDR3, the DNA is TGTGCCGGCGGACAGGGAGGATTAGAGGAGACCCAGTACTTC. This codes for CAGGQGGLEETQYF. This chain joins TRBV28 and TRBJ2-5; TRBD1 matches at 8 bases. In germline, CDR1 is MDHEN, CDR2 SYDVKM. The CDR3 is made up of 14 amino acids. Unmatched junction bases numbered 13, after V lost 11 bases and J lost 5 bases. The variable domain in full, with the rest retrieved from reference TRBV28 and TRBJ2-5, is DVKVTQSSRYLVKRTGEKVFLECVQDMDHENMFWYRQDPGLGLRLIYFSYDVKMKEKGDIPEGYSVSREKKERFSLILESASTNQTSMYLCAGGQGGLEETQYFGPGTRLLVL.

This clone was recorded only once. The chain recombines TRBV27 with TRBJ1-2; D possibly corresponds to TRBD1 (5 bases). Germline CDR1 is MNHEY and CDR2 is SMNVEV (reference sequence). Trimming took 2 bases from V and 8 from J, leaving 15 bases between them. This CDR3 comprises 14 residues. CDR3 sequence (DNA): TGTGCCAGCAGTTTAGGTGCAGGGCGGGGCGGCTACACCTTC. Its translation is CASSLGAGRGGYTF.

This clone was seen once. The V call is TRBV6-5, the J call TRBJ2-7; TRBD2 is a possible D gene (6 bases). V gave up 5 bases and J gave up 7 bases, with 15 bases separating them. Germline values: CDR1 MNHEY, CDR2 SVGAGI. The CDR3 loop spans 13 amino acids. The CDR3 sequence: CASSQKAGGEQYF. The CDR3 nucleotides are TGTGCCAGCAGTCAGAAGGCCGGGGGTGAGCAGTACTTC.

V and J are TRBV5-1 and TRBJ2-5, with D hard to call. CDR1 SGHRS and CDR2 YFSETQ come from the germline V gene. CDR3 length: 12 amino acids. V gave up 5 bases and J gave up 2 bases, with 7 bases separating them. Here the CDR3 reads CASRPEQETQYF. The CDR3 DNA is TGCGCCAGCAGACCCGAGCAAGAGACCCAGTACTTC.

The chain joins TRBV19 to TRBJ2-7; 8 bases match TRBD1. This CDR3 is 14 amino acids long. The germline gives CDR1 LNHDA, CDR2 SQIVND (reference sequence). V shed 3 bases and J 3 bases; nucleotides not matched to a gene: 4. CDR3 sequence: CASSIRTGSYEQYF. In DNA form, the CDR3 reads TGTGCCAGTAGTATCAGGACAGGGAGCTACGAGCAGTACTTC.

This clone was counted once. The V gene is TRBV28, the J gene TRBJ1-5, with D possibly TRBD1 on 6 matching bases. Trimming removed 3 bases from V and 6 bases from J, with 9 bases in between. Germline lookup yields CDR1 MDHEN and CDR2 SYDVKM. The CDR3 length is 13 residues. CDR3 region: CASSFRGGQPQHF. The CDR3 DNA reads TGTGCCAGCAGTTTCAGGGGTGGTCAGCCCCAGCATTTT.

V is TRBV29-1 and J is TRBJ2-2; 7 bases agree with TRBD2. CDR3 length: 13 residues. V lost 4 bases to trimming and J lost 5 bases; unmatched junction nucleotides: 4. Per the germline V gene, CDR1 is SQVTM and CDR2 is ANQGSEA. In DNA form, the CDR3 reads TGCAGCGTTGGTGCGGGAGTAACCGGGGAGCTGTTTTTT. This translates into CSVGAGVTGELFF.

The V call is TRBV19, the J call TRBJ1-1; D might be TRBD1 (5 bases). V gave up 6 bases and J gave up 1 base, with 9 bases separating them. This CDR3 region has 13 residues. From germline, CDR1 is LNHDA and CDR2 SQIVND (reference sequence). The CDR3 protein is CASRPQGNTEAFF. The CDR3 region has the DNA TGTGCCAGTAGACCTCAGGGGAACACTGAAGCTTTCTTT.

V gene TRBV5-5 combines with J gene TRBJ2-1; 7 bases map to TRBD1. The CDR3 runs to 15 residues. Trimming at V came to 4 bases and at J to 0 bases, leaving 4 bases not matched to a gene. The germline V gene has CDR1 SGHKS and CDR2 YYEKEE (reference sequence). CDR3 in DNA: TGTGCCAGCAGCCAAGGGGACAGCTCCTACAATGAGCAGTTCTTC. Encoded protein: CASSQGDSSYNEQFF.

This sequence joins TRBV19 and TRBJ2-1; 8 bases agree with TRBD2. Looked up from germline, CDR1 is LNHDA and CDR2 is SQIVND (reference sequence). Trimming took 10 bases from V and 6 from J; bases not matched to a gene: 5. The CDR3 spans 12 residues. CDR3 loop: CATSGGVNEQFF. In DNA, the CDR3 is TGTGCCACATCGGGAGGGGTCAATGAGCAGTTCTTC.

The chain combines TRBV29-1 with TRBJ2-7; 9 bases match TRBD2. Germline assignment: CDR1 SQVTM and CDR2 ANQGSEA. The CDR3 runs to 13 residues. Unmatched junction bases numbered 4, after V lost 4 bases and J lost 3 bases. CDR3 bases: TGCAGCGTTGTTTTGCGGGAGGGCTACGAGCAGTACTTC. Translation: CSVVLREGYEQYF.

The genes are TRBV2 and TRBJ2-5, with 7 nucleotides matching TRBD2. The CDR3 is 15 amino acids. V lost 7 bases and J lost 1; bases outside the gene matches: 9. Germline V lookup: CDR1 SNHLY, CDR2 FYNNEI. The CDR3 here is CASTGEGLSQETQYF. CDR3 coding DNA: TGTGCCAGCACCGGGGAGGGTCTTTCCCAAGAGACCCAGTACTTC.

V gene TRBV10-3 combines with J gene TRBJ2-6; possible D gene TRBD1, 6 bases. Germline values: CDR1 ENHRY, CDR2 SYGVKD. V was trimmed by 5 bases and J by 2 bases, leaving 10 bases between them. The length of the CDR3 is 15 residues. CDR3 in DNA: TGTGCCATCAGTCTGGACAGAGCTGGGGCCAACGTCCTGACTTTC. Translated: CAISLDRAGANVLTF.

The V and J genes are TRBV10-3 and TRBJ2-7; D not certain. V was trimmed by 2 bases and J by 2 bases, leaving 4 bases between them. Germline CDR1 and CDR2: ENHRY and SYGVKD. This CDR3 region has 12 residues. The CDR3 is CAISEQAYEQYF. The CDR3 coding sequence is TGTGCCATCAGTGAGCAGGCCTACGAGCAGTACTTC.

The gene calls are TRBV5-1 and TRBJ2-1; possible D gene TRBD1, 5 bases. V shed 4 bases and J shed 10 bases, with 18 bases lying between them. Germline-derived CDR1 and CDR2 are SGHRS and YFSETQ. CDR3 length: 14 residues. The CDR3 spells CASSQRQGVGEQFF. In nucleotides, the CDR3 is TGCGCCAGCAGCCAACGGCAGGGCGTTGGGGAGCAGTTCTTC.

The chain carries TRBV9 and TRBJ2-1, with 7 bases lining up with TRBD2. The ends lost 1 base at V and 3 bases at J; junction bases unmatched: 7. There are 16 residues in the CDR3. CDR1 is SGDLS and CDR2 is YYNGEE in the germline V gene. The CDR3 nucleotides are TGTGCCAGCAGCGTATCCGCGGGAGTACACTACAATGAGCAGTTCTTC. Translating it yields CASSVSAGVHYNEQFF.

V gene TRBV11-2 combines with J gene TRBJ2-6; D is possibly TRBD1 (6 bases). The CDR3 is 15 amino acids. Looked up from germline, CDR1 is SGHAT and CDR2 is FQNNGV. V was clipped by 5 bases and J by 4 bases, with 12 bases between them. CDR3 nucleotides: TGTGCCAGCAGCATCGCAGGGGCCGGGGCCAACGTCCTGACTTTC. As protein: CASSIAGAGANVLTF.

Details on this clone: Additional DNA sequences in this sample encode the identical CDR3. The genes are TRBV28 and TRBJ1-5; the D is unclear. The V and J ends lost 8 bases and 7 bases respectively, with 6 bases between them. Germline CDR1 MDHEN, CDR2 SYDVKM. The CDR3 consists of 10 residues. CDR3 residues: CASGRQPQHF. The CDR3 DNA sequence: TGTGCCAGCGGCAGGCAGCCCCAGCATTTT.

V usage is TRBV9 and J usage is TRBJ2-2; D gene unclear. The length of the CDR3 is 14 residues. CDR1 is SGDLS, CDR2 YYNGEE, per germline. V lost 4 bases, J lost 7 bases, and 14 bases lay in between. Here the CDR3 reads CASSTSPEYGELFF. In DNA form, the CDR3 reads TGTGCCAGCAGCACCTCTCCGGAGTACGGGGAGCTGTTTTTT.

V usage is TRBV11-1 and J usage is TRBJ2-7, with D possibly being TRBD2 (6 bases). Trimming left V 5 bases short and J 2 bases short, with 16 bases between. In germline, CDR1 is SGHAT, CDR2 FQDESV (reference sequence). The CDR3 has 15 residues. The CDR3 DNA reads TGTGCCAGCAGCCGCGGCGGGACTTTAACCTACGAGCAGTACTTC. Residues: CASSRGGTLTYEQYF.

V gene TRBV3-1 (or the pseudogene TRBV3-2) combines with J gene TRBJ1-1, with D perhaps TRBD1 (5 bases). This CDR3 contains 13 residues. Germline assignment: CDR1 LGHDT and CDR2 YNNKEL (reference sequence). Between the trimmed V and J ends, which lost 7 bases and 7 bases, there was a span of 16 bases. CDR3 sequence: CASTPGRGYEAFF. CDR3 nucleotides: TGTGCCAGCACCCCCGGGAGGGGTTATGAAGCTTTCTTT.